This entry lists 9 T cell receptor beta chains sequenced from one sample in a study of monozygotic twins with inflammatory bowel disease. After re-calling the 5' RACE reads, TCRdb lists one entry per CDR3 protein, DNA absent. Its table records around 140,000 distinct CDR3 sequences. Sequencing used blood. The receptors originated from a human donor with ulcerative colitis or Crohn's disease, or a healthy co-twin of an affected twin (not recorded which).

The genes are TRBV11-1 and TRBJ2-3; TCRdb proposes TRBD1, but this gene call is untestable without DNA. CDR1 SGHAT and CDR2 FQDESV come from the germline V gene (reference sequence). The CDR3 length is 15 residues. CDR3: CASSDRVGSTDTQYF.

The V call is TRBV5-1, the J call TRBJ1-2; checking the TCRdb D call of TRBD1 is not possible without DNA. The CDR3 extends over 15 amino acids. From germline, CDR1 is SGHRS and CDR2 YFSETQ. The CDR3 protein is CASSLGDREASGYTF.

This sequence joins TRBV11-2 and TRBJ2-7; the D call of TRBD1 rests on TCRdb alone, since no DNA is present to check it. Germline assignment: CDR1 SGHAT and CDR2 FQNNGV. The CDR3 is made up of 17 amino acids. CDR3 region: CASSPGTGRHSYYEQHF. Variable domain in full (rest from reference TRBV11-2 and TRBJ2-7): EAGVAQSPRYKIIEKRQSVAFWCNPISGHATLYWYQQILGQGPKLLIQFQNNGVVDDSQLPKDRFSAERLKGVDSTLKIQPAKLEDSAVYLCASSPGTGRHSYYEQHFGPGTRLTVT.

V is TRBV24-1 and J is TRBJ2-3; TCRdb's assignment of TRBD2 cannot be checked, as there is no DNA. This CDR3 region has 16 residues. Germline V gene sequence: CDR1 KGHDR, CDR2 SFDVKD. This CDR3 reads CATSVYSGGTTDTQYF.

The chain carries TRBV7-2 and TRBJ2-3. Germline assignment: CDR1 SGHTA and CDR2 FQGNSA. This CDR3 has 11 residues. CDR3 sequence: CTSSLKDTQYF.

CDR3 sequence reads: CASSLFYEQYF. The rearrangement links TRBV7-8 to TRBJ2-7. Germline CDR1 reads SGHVS; CDR2 reads FQNEAQ. The CDR3 totals 11 residues.

This chain connects TRBV4-3 to TRBJ1-3. Germline V gene lookup returns CDR1 LGHNA and CDR2 YSLEER. This CDR3 contains 16 residues. The CDR3 reads CASSPDYSISGNTIYF.

The chain has TRBV20-1 and TRBJ2-7. The CDR3 spans 12 residues. The germline CDR1 and CDR2 sequences are DFQATT and SNEGSKA (reference sequence). CDR3 residues: CSARAGSYEQYF.

The V and J genes are TRBV18 and TRBJ2-7; lacking DNA, the TRBD1 call made by TCRdb goes unchecked. From germline, CDR1 is KGHSH and CDR2 LQKENI. This CDR3 is built from 15 residues. The CDR3: CASSPQGQGPYEQYF.